This TCR beta chain was sequenced for a study of T-cell reconstitution after alpha-beta-depleted transplantation in children. This clonotype has ten or more counts. The CDR3 consists of 14 residues. The V end lost 5 bases, the J end lost 7 bases, and 14 bases lay between the germline ends. In germline, CDR1 is SSHAT, CDR2 FNYEAQ (reference sequence). The authors prepared the TCRbeta library with unique molecular identifiers. TCRdb itself ran the PCR reads through MiXCR, one entry per CDR3 protein. The table lists hundreds of thousands of distinct CDR3 sequences, approximately 12% of them singletons. The receptor comes from a human donor who donated a stem cell graft to a child with Fanconi anemia. The sequencing used PBMCs, collected from the stem cell graft. This chain links TRBV7-7 with TRBJ2-2; maybe TRBD2 (6 bases). The CDR3 sequence is CASSPRRGGGELFF. The CDR3 bases are TGTGCCAGCAGCCCCCGGAGGGGTGGCGGGGAGCTGTTTTTT.